This TCR beta chain was profiled in a study of blood T cell repertoires in COVID-19. About the research overall: Samples taken during acute and convalescent COVID-19 were collected in the United States, Italy and Spain. T cells, B-cell-depleted T cells, or PBMCs provided the cDNA or gDNA that served as material.

CDR3 length equals 14 residues. Germline-derived CDR1 and CDR2 are MNHNY and SVGAGI (reference sequence). V lost 2 bases and J lost 5; bases outside the gene matches: 3. Original methodology: Nucleated cell counts were estimated from reference gene primer amplification. Sequencing used immunoSEQ multiplex PCR; TCRdb keeps in-frame clones, though not all of them. The V and J calls and clone size are taken from that table; D and trimming were inferred from the DNA. The table records fewer than 350,000 clones, roughly nine tenths of them present only once. Enrolment of Seattle patients took place during active infection, and they were followed longitudinally.

Sequenced sample: peripheral blood. This clonotype was obtained from a woman aged 55-69 years with COVID-19, enrolled during active disease. The chain carries TRBV6-6 and TRBJ1-5; 7 bases match TRBD1. The chain's CDR3 is CASSYQGVHQPQHF. The CDR3, as DNA: TGTGCCAGCAGTTACCAGGGGGTCCATCAGCCCCAGCATTTT.